Included here is one TCR beta chain sequence, with context. This specimen comes from a study of OX40 agonist ivuxolimab in advanced cancers. The CDR3 consists of 16 residues. Trimming left V 0 bases short and J 4 bases short, with 15 bases between. Germline V gene lookup returns CDR1 LNHDA and CDR2 SQIVND (reference sequence). Blood sampling was done at baseline, cycle 4 day 1, and cycle 7 day 1. Profiled with immunoSEQ multiplex PCR; TCRdb holds only in-frame clones, not every one. The sample holds 43,000 or so clones; around nine tenths are singletons and the top ten take roughly 12%. The origin of this receptor is an adult with an advanced solid tumor such as melanoma, head and neck, liver or kidney cancer. The genes are TRBV19 and TRBJ2-5; D gene unclear. The sample in question was CD4+ or CD8+ T cells sorted from blood, obtained in a trial of the OX40 agonist ivuxolimab. In DNA, the CDR3 is TGTGCCAGTAGTATAGACCCCCCCCCAGGAGCAGAGACCCAGTACTTC. It codes for CASSIDPPPGAETQYF.